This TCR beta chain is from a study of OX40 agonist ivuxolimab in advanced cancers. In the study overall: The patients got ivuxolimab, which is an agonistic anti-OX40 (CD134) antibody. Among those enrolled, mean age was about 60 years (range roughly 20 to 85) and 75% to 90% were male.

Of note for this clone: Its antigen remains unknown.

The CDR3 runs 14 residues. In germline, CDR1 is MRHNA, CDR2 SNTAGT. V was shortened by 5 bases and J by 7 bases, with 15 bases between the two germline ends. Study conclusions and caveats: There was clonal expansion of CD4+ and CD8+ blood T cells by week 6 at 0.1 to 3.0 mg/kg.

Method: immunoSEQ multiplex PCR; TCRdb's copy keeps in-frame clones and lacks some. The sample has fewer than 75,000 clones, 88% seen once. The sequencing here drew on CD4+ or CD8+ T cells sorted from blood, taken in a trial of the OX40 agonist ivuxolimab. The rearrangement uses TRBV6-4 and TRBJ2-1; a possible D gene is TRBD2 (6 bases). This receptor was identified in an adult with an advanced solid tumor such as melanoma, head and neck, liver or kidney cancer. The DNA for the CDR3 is TGTGCCAGCAGTATAACCGGGGAGGCAAATGAGCAGTTCTTC. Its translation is CASSITGEANEQFF.